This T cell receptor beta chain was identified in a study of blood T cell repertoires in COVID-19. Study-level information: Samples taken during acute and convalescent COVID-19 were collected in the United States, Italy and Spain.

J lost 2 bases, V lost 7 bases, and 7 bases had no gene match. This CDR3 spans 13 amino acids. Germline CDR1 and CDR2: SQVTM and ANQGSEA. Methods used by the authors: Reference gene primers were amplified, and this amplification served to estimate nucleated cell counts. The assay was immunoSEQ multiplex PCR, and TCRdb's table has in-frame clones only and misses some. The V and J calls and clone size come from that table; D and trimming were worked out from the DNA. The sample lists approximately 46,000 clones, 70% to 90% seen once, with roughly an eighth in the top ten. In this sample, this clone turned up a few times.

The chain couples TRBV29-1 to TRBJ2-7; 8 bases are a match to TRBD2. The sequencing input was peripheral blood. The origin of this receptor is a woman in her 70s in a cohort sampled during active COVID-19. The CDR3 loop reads CSARAGETYEQYF. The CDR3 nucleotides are TGCAGCGCCAGAGCGGGGGAGACCTACGAGCAGTACTTC.